This record concerns one T cell receptor (beta chain) sequence. The table came from immunoSEQ multiplex PCR; TCRdb's copy has only in-frame clones and leaves some out. Among 1.5 million to 2.5 million clones, over 85% were seen once, and the ten largest hold around 1.2%. The data belong to a study of shared clonotypes between healthy human individuals. V shed 1 base and J shed 0 bases, with 11 bases lying between them. Germline loops: CDR1 MNHNS, CDR2 SASEGT. The CDR3 length is 16 residues. As defined, naive CD8 cells were CD45RO-negative and positively selected for CCR7, with terminally differentiated effector memory CD45RA+ cells excluded.

The chain carries TRBV6-1 and TRBJ2-3; weak D call: TRBD2 (5 bases). This TCR came from a man aged 18 to 30 in good health. The material sequenced was naive CD8+ T cells sorted from blood. For the CDR3, the DNA is TGTGCCAGCAGTGAAGGAGGGATATCTAGCACAGATACGCAGTATTTT. Encoded protein: CASSEGGISSTDTQYF.